This T cell receptor beta chain derives from a study of blood T cell repertoires in COVID-19. Study-wide context: COVID-19 samples from acute and convalescent phases originated in the United States, Italy and Spain. Sample material is recorded as cDNA or gDNA derived from T cells, B-cell-depleted T cells, or PBMCs.

Enrollees, roughly 18 to 89 years old, lived in 24 US areas. Either two negative PCRs, clearance, or symptom resolution qualified Cohort 3 donors as recovered. Method: immunoSEQ multiplex PCR; TCRdb's copy keeps in-frame clones and lacks some. The repertoire includes about 130,000 clones, around 83% of them detected once, and about 20% sits in the top ten. V lost 2 bases and J lost 5, with 14 bases in between. CDR1 and CDR2 (germline): SGHKS, YYEKEE (reference sequence). The CDR3 is made up of 16 amino acids. The chain couples TRBV5-5 to TRBJ1-6; D perhaps matches TRBD1 (5 bases). The receptor comes from a man younger than 40 who had recovered from COVID-19. Input material: PBMCs or T cells enriched from blood (not recorded which). As DNA, the CDR3 is TGTGCCAGCAGCTTAGGTACGACGGACAATAATTCACCCCTCCACTTT. As protein: CASSLGTTDNNSPLHF.